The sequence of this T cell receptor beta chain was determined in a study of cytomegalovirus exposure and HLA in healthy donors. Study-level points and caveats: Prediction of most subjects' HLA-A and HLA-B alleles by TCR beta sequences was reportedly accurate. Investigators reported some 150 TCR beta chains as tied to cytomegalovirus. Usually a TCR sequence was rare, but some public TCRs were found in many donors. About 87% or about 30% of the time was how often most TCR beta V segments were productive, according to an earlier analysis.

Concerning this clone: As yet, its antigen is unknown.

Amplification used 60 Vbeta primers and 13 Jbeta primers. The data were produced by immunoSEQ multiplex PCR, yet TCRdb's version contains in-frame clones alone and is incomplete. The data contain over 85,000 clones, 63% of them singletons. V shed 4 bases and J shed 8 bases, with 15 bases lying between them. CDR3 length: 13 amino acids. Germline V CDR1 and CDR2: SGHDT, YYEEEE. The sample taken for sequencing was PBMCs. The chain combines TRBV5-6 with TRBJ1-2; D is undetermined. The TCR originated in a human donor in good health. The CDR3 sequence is CASSPAGGYGYTF. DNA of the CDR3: TGTGCCAGCAGCCCGGCAGGCGGGTACGGCTACACCTTC.